The 5 T cell receptor beta chains below were found in one sample sequenced in a study of T-cell reconstitution after alpha-beta-depleted transplantation in children. Preparing the TCRbeta library involved the use of unique molecular identifiers. TCRdb re-derived calls from the PCR reads in MiXCR, one entry per CDR3 protein. The table records approximately 210,000 distinct CDR3 sequences, approximately 15% of them present only once. The specimen comprised PBMCs, mostly from graft donor cells, sampled 360 days after TCRalphabeta/CD19-depleted stem cell transplant. The receptor source for this set is a male patient between 2 and 10 years old who had a stem cell transplant for acute lymphoblastic leukemia, so the T cells may come from the graft donor.

CDR3 sequence reads: CAWSRDRISYEQYF. The CDR3 DNA reads as TGTGCCTGGAGTAGGGACAGGATCTCCTACGAGCAGTACTTC. The chain carries TRBV30 and TRBJ2-7; 8 nucleotides line up with TRBD1. J was trimmed by 0 bases and V by 2 bases; bases with no gene match: 3. Germline V gene lookup returns CDR1 GTSNPN and CDR2 SVGIG (reference sequence). The CDR3 has 14 residues.

The rearrangement links TRBV20-1 to TRBJ2-5; a weak D match, TRBD2 (6 bases). Germline CDR1 DFQATT, CDR2 SNEGSKA (reference sequence). The V end lost 0 bases, the J end lost 3 bases, and 8 bases lay between the germline ends. This CDR3 is 13 amino acids long. In DNA form, the CDR3 reads TGCAGTGCTAGAGATACGGGGGAAGAGACCCAGTACTTC. Protein sequence: CSARDTGEETQYF.

The V and J genes are TRBV5-1 and TRBJ2-3, with TRBD2 matching over 12 bases. This CDR3 is built from 16 residues. The germline V gene encodes CDR1 SGHRS and CDR2 YFSETQ. Trimming at V came to 3 bases and at J to 5 bases, leaving 7 bases not matched to a gene. The CDR3 DNA reads TGCGCCAGCAGCTGGATTCCGGGACTAGCGGGAGATACGCAGTATTTT. Amino acid sequence: CASSWIPGLAGDTQYF.

This chain connects TRBV21-1 to TRBJ2-7. TRBV21-1 is designated a pseudogene. The CDR3 covers 17 residues. CDR3 sequence: CASSKAMAWQPYYEQYF. The CDR3 DNA follows: TGTGCCAGCAGCAAAGCGATGGCGTGGCAGCCTTACTACGAGCAGTACTTC.

This clonotype has just a few counts. V gene TRBV7-9 combines with J gene TRBJ2-7, with D perhaps matching TRBD2 (5 bases). The CDR3 spans 14 residues. Trimming left V 5 bases short and J 2 bases short, with 13 bases between. CDR1 and CDR2 from the germline V gene are SEHNR and FQNEAQ (reference sequence). CDR3: CASSPQWGAYEQYF. DNA for the CDR3: TGTGCCAGCAGCCCGCAGTGGGGAGCCTACGAGCAGTACTTC.